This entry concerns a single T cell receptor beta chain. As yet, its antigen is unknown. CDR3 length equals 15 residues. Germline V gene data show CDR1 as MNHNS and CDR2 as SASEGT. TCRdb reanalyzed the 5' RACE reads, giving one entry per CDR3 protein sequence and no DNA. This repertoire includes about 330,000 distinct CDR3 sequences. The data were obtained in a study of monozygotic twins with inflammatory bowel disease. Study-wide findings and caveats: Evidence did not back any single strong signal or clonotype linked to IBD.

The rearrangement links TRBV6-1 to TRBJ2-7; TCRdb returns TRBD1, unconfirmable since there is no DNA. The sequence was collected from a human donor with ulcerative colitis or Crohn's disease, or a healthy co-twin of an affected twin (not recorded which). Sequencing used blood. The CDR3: CASSEGDGQSYEQYF.